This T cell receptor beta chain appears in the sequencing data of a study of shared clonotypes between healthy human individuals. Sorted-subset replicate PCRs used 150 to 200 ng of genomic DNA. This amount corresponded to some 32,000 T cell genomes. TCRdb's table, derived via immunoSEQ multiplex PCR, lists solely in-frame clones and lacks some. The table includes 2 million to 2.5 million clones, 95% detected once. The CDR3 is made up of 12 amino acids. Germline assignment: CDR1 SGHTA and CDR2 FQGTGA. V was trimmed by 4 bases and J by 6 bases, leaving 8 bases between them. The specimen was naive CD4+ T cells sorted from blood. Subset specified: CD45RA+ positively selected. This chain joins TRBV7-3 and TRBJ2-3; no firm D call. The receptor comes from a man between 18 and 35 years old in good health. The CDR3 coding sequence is TGTGCCAGCAGCTCCCCTCCGGATACGCAGTATTTT. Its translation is CASSSPPDTQYF.